The 28 T cell receptor beta chains reported below all come from one sample, sequenced in a study of T cells in narcolepsy. Generated by immunoSEQ multiplex PCR, the TCRdb table keeps only in-frame clones and is missing some. The sample carries fewer than 35,000 clones, around 78% recorded once. The sample comprised CD45RA- memory CD4+ T cells from PBMCs. The receptors derive from a human donor with narcolepsy.

The rearrangement joins TRBV19 to TRBJ2-3; D not resolved. There are 13 residues in the CDR3. Between the trimmed V and J ends, which lost 0 bases and 9 bases, there was a span of 10 bases. Germline V gene lookup returns CDR1 LNHDA and CDR2 SQIVND (reference sequence). The CDR3 DNA reads TGTGCCAGTAGTATAGATTCAGGTATCACGCAGTATTTT. The encoded protein is CASSIDSGITQYF.

This clone was observed a handful of times. V gene TRBV4-3 combines with J gene TRBJ1-2; 7 nucleotides match TRBD1. The CDR3 covers 15 residues. The V and J ends lost 4 bases and 1 base, in that order; junction bases with no gene match: 6. Germline CDR1 reads LGHNA; CDR2 reads YSLEER. This CDR3 is CASSPRDSYNYGYTF. CDR3 coding DNA: TGCGCCAGCAGCCCCCGGGACAGCTATAACTATGGCTACACCTTC.

This chain uses TRBV2 with TRBJ2-7; 16 bases align to TRBD2. The germline V gene encodes CDR1 SNHLY and CDR2 FYNNEI. Germline trimming cut 7 bases from V and 0 bases from J; bases unmatched to any gene: 12. The CDR3 consists of 19 residues. CDR3 residues: CASKRGPGLAGGSSYEQYF. For the CDR3, the DNA is TGTGCCAGCAAAAGGGGGCCGGGACTAGCGGGAGGGAGCTCCTACGAGCAGTACTTC.

J is TRBJ2-3 and V is TRBV30, with 10 bases identical to TRBD2. Germline CDR1 reads GTSNPN; CDR2 reads SVGIG (reference sequence). The CDR3 extends over 11 amino acids. The CDR3 region has the DNA TGTGCGAAGCGGGAGGGAAATACGCAGTATTTT. Its translation: CAKREGNTQYF. The full variable domain, its missing parts supplied by reference TRBV30 and TRBJ2-3, is SQTIHQWPATLVQPVGSPLSLECTVEGTSNPNLYWYRQAAGRGLQLLFYSVGIGQISSEVPQNLSASRPQDRQFILSSKKLLLSDSGFYLCAKREGNTQYFGPGTRLTVL.

Details on this clone: The sample contains more than one DNA sequence encoding this CDR3. This rearrangement joins TRBV5-1 to TRBJ2-7; D might be TRBD1 (5 bases). V gave up 0 bases and J gave up 4 bases, with 8 bases separating them. The CDR3 totals 13 residues. CDR1 and CDR2 (germline): SGHRS, YFSETQ. DNA for the CDR3: TGCGCCAGCAGCTTGGAGGGGTCTTACGAGCAGTACTTC. Its translation: CASSLEGSYEQYF. Drawing the rest from reference TRBV5-1 and TRBJ2-7, the complete variable domain is KAGVTQTPRYLIKTRGQQVTLSCSPISGHRSVSWYQQTPGQGLQFLFEYFSETQRNKGNFPGRFSGRQFSNSRSEMNVSTLELGDSALYLCASSLEGSYEQYFGPGTRLTVT.

J is TRBJ2-3 and V is TRBV4-1, with D uncertain. The CDR3 has 13 amino acids. Looked up from germline, CDR1 is MGHRA and CDR2 is YSYEKL. The V end lost 0 bases, the J end lost 4 bases, and 5 bases lay between the germline ends. CDR3 protein: CASSQESADTQYF. CDR3 sequence (DNA): TGCGCCAGCAGCCAAGAGTCCGCAGATACGCAGTATTTT.

The V gene is TRBV27, the J gene TRBJ1-2; 11 bases are a match to TRBD1. This CDR3 region has 13 residues. V was clipped by 10 bases and J by 4 bases; unmatched bases: 5. Germline CDR1 is MNHEY and CDR2 is SMNVEV (reference sequence). The CDR3 sequence: CATGQGGPYGYTF. The CDR3 region has the DNA TGTGCCACGGGACAGGGGGGACCCTATGGCTACACCTTC.

This clone was found once. The chain joins TRBV4-1 to TRBJ1-2; D unresolved. This CDR3 is built from 13 residues. V lost 0 bases and J lost 2, with 4 bases in between. In germline, CDR1 is MGHRA, CDR2 YSYEKL. CDR3 DNA: TGCGCCAGCAGCCAAGATGGCAACTATGGCTACACCTTC. It yields the protein CASSQDGNYGYTF.

The chain carries TRBV15 and TRBJ2-3, with D perhaps given as TRBD1 or TRBD2 (6 bases each). Germline-derived CDR1 and CDR2 are LNHNV and YYDKDF (reference sequence). V was cut by 4 bases and J by 5 bases, with 16 bases left in between. There are 15 residues in the CDR3. The CDR3 spells CATSISHREVDTQYF. The CDR3 nucleotides are TGTGCCACCAGCATTTCGCACAGGGAGGTAGATACGCAGTATTTT. Together with reference TRBV15 and TRBJ2-3, the CDR3 gives the full variable domain: DAMVIQNPRYQVTQFGKPVTLSCSQTLNHNVMYWYQQKSSQAPKLLFHYYDKDFNNEADTPDNFQSRRPNTSFCFLDIRSPGLGDTAMYLCATSISHREVDTQYFGPGTRLTVL.

The rearrangement links TRBV7-3 to TRBJ1-2, with a possible D match to TRBD1 (6 bases). Per germline, CDR1 SGHTA and CDR2 FQGTGA. The ends were cut back, 2 bases at V and 11 bases at J, with 12 bases in the middle. The CDR3 has 12 amino acids. The CDR3 DNA is TGTGCCAGCAGCTTAGTGGCAGGGGCATACACCTTC. It specifies CASSLVAGAYTF.

V is TRBV4-2 and J is TRBJ1-1; D may be TRBD1 (5 bases). The V end lost 0 bases, the J end lost 10 bases, and 12 bases lay between the germline ends. From germline, CDR1 is LGHNA and CDR2 YNFKEQ. The CDR3 is made up of 13 amino acids. CDR3: CASSQDKGRGAFF. The CDR3 region has the DNA TGTGCCAGCAGCCAAGATAAGGGACGTGGAGCTTTCTTT.

The chain links TRBV7-3 to TRBJ2-3; TRBD1 agrees at 10 bases. CDR1 is SGHTA, CDR2 FQGTGA, per germline. V shed 6 bases and J 2 bases; nucleotides not matched to a gene: 5. The CDR3 contains 15 residues. CDR3: CASSTGTGATDTQYF. Here the CDR3 DNA reads TGTGCCAGCAGTACCGGGACAGGGGCCACAGATACGCAGTATTTT. Full variable domain (remainder filled in from reference TRBV7-3 and TRBJ2-3): GAGVSQTPSNKVTEKGKYVELRCDPISGHTALYWYRQSLGQGPEFLIYFQGTGAADDSGLPNDRFFAVRPEGSVSTLKIQRTERGDSAVYLCASSTGTGATDTQYFGPGTRLTVL.

The chain uses TRBV19 and TRBJ2-2; a possible D gene is TRBD1 (7 bases). The CDR3 is 15 residues long. Trimming shortened V by 6 bases and J by 7 bases, and 18 bases separated the two germline ends. CDR1 is LNHDA, CDR2 SQIVND, per germline (reference sequence). CDR3 bases: TGTGCCAGTAGCAAGACAGGGTTGGAGGGCGGGGAGCTGTTTTTT. The encoded protein is CASSKTGLEGGELFF.

The genes are TRBV5-6 and TRBJ1-2; 8 positions agree with TRBD1. CDR3 length: 15 residues. With V trimmed by 4 bases and J by 4 bases, 9 bases remained unmatched. The germline gives CDR1 SGHDT, CDR2 YYEEEE. CDR3 sequence reads: CASSLAGGDPYGYTF. In DNA, the CDR3 is TGTGCCAGCAGCCTGGCAGGGGGCGACCCCTATGGCTACACCTTC. Based on the CDR3 plus reference TRBV5-6 and TRBJ1-2, the full variable domain is DAGVTQSPTHLIKTRGQQVTLRCSPKSGHDTVSWYQQALGQGPQFIFQYYEEEERQRGNFPDRFSGHQFPNYSSELNVNALLLGDSALYLCASSLAGGDPYGYTFGSGTRLTVV.

The V call is TRBV4-2, the J call TRBJ2-2; D gene unclear. The V and J ends lost 4 bases and 3 bases respectively, with 6 bases between them. The CDR3 has 13 residues. The germline CDR1 and CDR2 sequences are LGHNA and YNFKEQ. In nucleotides, the CDR3 is TGTGCCAGCAGCCCTGGAGACACCGGGGAGCTGTTTTTT. Protein sequence: CASSPGDTGELFF.

V and J are TRBV2 and TRBJ1-5, with D possibly being TRBD1 (5 bases). The CDR3 length is 15 residues. Germline V gene data show CDR1 as SNHLY and CDR2 as FYNNEI. V shed 4 bases and J shed 2 bases, with 12 bases lying between them. CDR3 DNA sequence: TGTGCCAGCAGTGCTCGGGGAGGGGGCAATCAGCCCCAGCATTTT. As protein: CASSARGGGNQPQHF.

The rearrangement uses TRBV15 and TRBJ2-2; 8 nucleotides match TRBD1. CDR1 LNHNV and CDR2 YYDKDF come from the germline V gene (reference sequence). CDR3 size: 16 residues. Trimming cost V 3 bases and J 3 bases; bases outside gene matches: 6. The DNA of the CDR3 is TGTGCCACCAGCAGTCCCGGGACAGGTCACACCGGGGAGCTGTTTTTT. Protein product: CATSSPGTGHTGELFF.

The chain employs TRBV25-1 and TRBJ2-2; tentatively, D is TRBD2 (5 bases). Germline V gene lookup returns CDR1 MGHDK and CDR2 SYGVNS. The germline V and J ends were trimmed by 3 bases and 6 bases, with 11 bases remaining between them. The CDR3 sequence is 14 residues long. CDR3 DNA: TGTGCCAGCAGTGAGCGGAGTAGCGCCGGGGAGCTGTTTTTT. Translating gives CASSERSSAGELFF.

This clone was detected a few times. Different DNA sequences within this sample yield the same CDR3. The chain is built from TRBV19 and TRBJ2-1; D unclear. V was trimmed by 3 bases and J by 7 bases, leaving 7 bases between them. Germline V gene data show CDR1 as LNHDA and CDR2 as SQIVND (reference sequence). CDR3 length equals 12 residues. The CDR3 DNA reads as TGTGCCAGTAGTATTTTAGGAAATGAGCAGTTCTTC. It specifies CASSILGNEQFF.

Only a few counts were recorded for this clone. V and J are TRBV7-9 and TRBJ2-7; D gene unclear. CDR3 size: 12 residues. V was cut by 3 bases and J by 6 bases, with 9 bases left in between. Germline V gene sequence: CDR1 SEHNR, CDR2 FQNEAQ (reference sequence). CDR3 nucleotides: TGTGCCAGCAGCTTGATGATACCCGAGCAGTACTTC. This codes for CASSLMIPEQYF.

This chain connects TRBV11-3 to TRBJ2-3; TRBD2 is a possible D gene (6 bases). Germline V gives CDR1 SGHNT, CDR2 YENEEA. The CDR3 contains 17 residues. V lost 2 bases, J lost 4 bases, and 19 bases lay in between. The chain's CDR3 is CASSLRIGTEIPDTQYF. The CDR3 coding sequence is TGTGCCAGCAGCTTACGCATCGGGACTGAGATACCAGATACGCAGTATTTT.

V is TRBV4-1 and J is TRBJ2-7, with a weak D call TRBD1 (6 bases). The CDR3 loop spans 15 amino acids. Trimming took 1 base from V and 5 from J, leaving 15 bases between them. Looked up from germline, CDR1 is MGHRA and CDR2 is YSYEKL. The CDR3 sequence is CASSQVGTGKNEQYF. Written as DNA, the CDR3 is TGCGCCAGCAGCCAAGTAGGCACAGGGAAAAACGAGCAGTACTTC.

The chain recombines TRBV11-3 with TRBJ2-3; 12 nucleotides align to TRBD2. CDR1 is SGHNT and CDR2 is YENEEA in the germline V gene. With V trimmed by 5 bases and J by 0 bases, 3 bases remained unmatched. CDR3 size: 16 residues. The CDR3 sequence: CASSRGTSGSTDTQYF. The DNA of the CDR3 is TGTGCCAGCAGCAGAGGGACTAGCGGGAGCACAGATACGCAGTATTTT.

In its sample, this clone was seen a few times. J is TRBJ2-5 and V is TRBV5-1; 9 nucleotides align to TRBD2. V lost 6 bases to trimming and J lost 2 bases; unmatched junction nucleotides: 11. Germline assignment: CDR1 SGHRS and CDR2 YFSETQ. The CDR3 loop spans 16 amino acids. The CDR3 reads CASTPFSGSGQETQYF. Written as DNA, the CDR3 is TGCGCCAGCACCCCCTTTAGCGGGAGTGGGCAAGAGACCCAGTACTTC.

The V call is TRBV5-5, the J call TRBJ2-5; 7 bases match TRBD1. The J segment lost 2 bases and the V segment lost 4 bases, leaving 5 bases of the junction unmatched. The CDR3 extends over 14 amino acids. CDR1 and CDR2 (germline): SGHKS, YYEKEE (reference sequence). CDR3 coding DNA: TGTGCCAGCAGCCCCGGGGACAGTCAAGAGACCCAGTACTTC. Its translation is CASSPGDSQETQYF.

This clone has just a few counts. This chain uses TRBV29-1 with TRBJ1-2; D possibly corresponds to TRBD1 (6 bases). This CDR3 spans 15 amino acids. Trimming took 4 bases from V and 5 from J, leaving 20 bases between them. Germline-derived CDR1 and CDR2 are SQVTM and ANQGSEA. The CDR3 reads CSVGRPRQAAYGYTF. DNA for the CDR3: TGCAGCGTTGGCCGGCCCCGACAGGCCGCTTATGGCTACACCTTC.

The J gene is TRBJ2-3, the V gene TRBV19; D is perhaps TRBD2 (5 bases). CDR3 length equals 13 residues. Trimming cost V 6 bases and J 0 bases, with 7 bases left between them. Germline loops: CDR1 LNHDA, CDR2 SQIVND (reference sequence). CDR3 residues: CASRERSTDTQYF. In nucleotides, the CDR3 is TGTGCCAGTAGGGAGCGGAGCACAGATACGCAGTATTTT.

The chain has TRBV5-4 and TRBJ2-7; D gene unclear. V was cut by 4 bases and J by 3 bases, with 17 bases left in between. This CDR3 comprises 15 residues. In germline, CDR1 is SGHNT, CDR2 YYREEE (reference sequence). The CDR3, as DNA: TGTGCCAGCAGCCCCACTGGGAAGTATAACTACGAGCAGTACTTC. This gives the protein CASSPTGKYNYEQYF.